This T cell receptor (beta chain) was identified during a study of blood T cell repertoires in COVID-19. About the research overall: Nucleic acid was either cDNA or gDNA, and it came from T cells, B-cell-depleted T cells, or PBMCs.

Participant age was about 18 to 100 years, and participants resided in fewer than 30 US areas. People in the exposed group encountered a COVID-19 case within 2 weeks before entering the study. The germline V and J ends were trimmed by 2 bases and 4 bases, with 11 bases remaining between them. This CDR3 is built from 14 residues. CDR1 is SEHNR and CDR2 is FQNEAQ in the germline V gene (reference sequence). The method was immunoSEQ multiplex PCR; TCRdb's version includes in-frame clones alone and lacks a portion of them. This sample has some 150,000 clones, with 84% found just once. The TCR originated in a woman between 50 and 59 years old who had been exposed to COVID-19. The chain recombines TRBV7-9 with TRBJ2-5; D may be TRBD2 (6 bases). Sequencing was done on a sample of PBMCs or T cells enriched from blood (not recorded which). The chain's CDR3 is CASSLIQGGETQYF. CDR3 in DNA: TGTGCCAGCAGCTTAATCCAGGGAGGAGAGACCCAGTACTTC.